A selection of T cell receptor beta chains follows, all from one sample in a study of identifying expanded T cells in peripheral blood. The method was immunoSEQ multiplex PCR; TCRdb's version includes in-frame clones alone and lacks a portion of them. The data contain around 100,000 clones, 75% to 90% of them seen just once; the ten biggest clones take up roughly 6%. The specimen was blood. Receptor source: a person aged 18 to 70 in good health. Both conserved end residues are trimmed from each CDR3.

TRBJ1-2 TRBV30 AWSTEKGGYT
TRBJ1-2 TRBV6-5 ASSYSGITGGYT
TRBJ2-2 TRBV19 ASRHIPLVRGRNTGELF
TRBJ2-3 TRBV5-1 ASSADTDTQY
TRBJ1-4 TRBV4-3 ASSQDPRTANEKLF
TRBJ2-1 TRBV7-3 ASSSPVGEQF
TRBJ2-6 TRBV27 ASSPGTGFGSGANVLT
TRBJ2-7 TRBV7-9 ASSLGPGTASYEQY
TRBJ2-3 TRBV30 AWRFRDGDTQY
TRBJ2-7 TRBV7-8 ASSSYYPEQY
TRBJ2-1 TRBV27 ASREGRGRGSEQF
TRBJ1-1 TRBV6-5 ASSPADRGQRAF
TRBJ1-2 TRBV5-6 ASSLTAYGYT
TRBJ2-7 TRBV11-3 ASSPGEPLRFGHEQY
TRBJ2-5 TRBV7-6 ASSVTGGAGETQY
TRBJ1-2 TRBV12-5 ASGPDWGSYGYT
TRBJ2-3 TRBV2 ASSIHPDTQY
TRBJ2-1 TRBV23-1 ASSQSRRGGGNEQF
TRBJ2-2 TRBV11-3 ASSLMGRGGNTGELF
TRBJ1-4 TRBV5-1 ASSLAGSTPPTNEKLF
TRBJ1-6 TRBV7-8 ASSFVGSSYNSPLH
TRBJ1-1 TRBV11-2 ASSPASSRAF